The T cell receptor beta chain described here comes from a study of blood T cells in healthy people across ages. This clonotype was detected a few times. Through a sample-barcoded 5' primer and a J-beta primer mix, a second PCR was run for roughly 6 to 12 cycles. TCRdb reprocessed the 5' RACE reads via MiXCR and lists one record per CDR3 protein. The data show about 400,000 distinct CDR3 sequences, roughly half seen once. Germline-derived CDR1 and CDR2 are MNHEY and SVGEGT. The CDR3 is 13 amino acids. Unmatched junction bases numbered 5, after V lost 6 bases and J lost 5 bases. The receptor was derived from a man between 60 and 75 years old in good health. V is TRBV6-2 or TRBV6-3 and J is TRBJ2-3, with 7 positions matching TRBD2. Specimen: blood. CDR3 in amino acids: CASSLGGLDTQYF. CDR3 in DNA: TGTGCCAGCAGCTTGGGGGGGTTAGATACGCAGTATTTT.